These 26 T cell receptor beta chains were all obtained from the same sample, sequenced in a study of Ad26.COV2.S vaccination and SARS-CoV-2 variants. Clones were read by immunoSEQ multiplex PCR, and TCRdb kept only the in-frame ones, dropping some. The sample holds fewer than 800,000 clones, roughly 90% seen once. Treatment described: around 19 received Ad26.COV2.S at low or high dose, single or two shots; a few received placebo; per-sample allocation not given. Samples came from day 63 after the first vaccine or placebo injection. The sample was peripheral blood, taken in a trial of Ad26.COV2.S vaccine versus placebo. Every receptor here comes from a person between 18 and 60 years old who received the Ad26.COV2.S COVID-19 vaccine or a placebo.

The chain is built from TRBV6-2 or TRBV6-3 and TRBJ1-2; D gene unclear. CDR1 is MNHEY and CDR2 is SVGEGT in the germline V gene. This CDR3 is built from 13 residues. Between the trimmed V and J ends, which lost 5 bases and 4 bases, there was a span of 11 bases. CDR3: CASSIGESYGYTF. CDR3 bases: TGTGCCAGCAGTATCGGGGAGAGCTATGGCTACACCTTC.

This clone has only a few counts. In nucleotides, the CDR3 is TGTGCCAGCTCACTGGACAGGGACAACACTGAAGCTTTCTTT. Its protein is CASSLDRDNTEAFF. The chain couples TRBV18 to TRBJ1-1; 8 nucleotides agree with TRBD1. CDR1 and CDR2 from the germline V gene are KGHSH and LQKENI. J lost 2 bases, V lost 4 bases, and 3 bases had no gene match. The CDR3 length is 14 residues.

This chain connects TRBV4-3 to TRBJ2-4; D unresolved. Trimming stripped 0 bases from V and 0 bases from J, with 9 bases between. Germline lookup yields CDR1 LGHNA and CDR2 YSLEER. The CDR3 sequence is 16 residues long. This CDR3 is CASSQDPNGAKNIQYF. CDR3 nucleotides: TGCGCCAGCAGCCAAGATCCGAACGGAGCCAAAAACATTCAGTACTTC.

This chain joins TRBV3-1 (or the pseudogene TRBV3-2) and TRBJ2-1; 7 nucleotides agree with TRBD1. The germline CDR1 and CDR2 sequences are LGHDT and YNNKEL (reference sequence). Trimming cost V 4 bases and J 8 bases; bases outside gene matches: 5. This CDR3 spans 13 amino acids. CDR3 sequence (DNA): TGTGCCAGCAGCCCGGGACAGAACGATGAGCAGTTCTTC. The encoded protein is CASSPGQNDEQFF.

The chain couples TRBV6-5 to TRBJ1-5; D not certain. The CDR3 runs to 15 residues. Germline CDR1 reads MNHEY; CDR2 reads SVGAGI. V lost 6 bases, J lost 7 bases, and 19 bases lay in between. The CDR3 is CASSPVRVNGQPQHF. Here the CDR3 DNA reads TGTGCCAGCAGCCCCGTTCGGGTGAACGGCCAGCCCCAGCATTTT.

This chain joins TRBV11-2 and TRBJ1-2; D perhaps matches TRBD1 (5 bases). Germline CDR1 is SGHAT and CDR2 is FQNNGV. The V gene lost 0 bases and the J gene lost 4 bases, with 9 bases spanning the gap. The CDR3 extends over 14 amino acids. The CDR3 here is CASSLERGAYGYTF. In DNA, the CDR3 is TGTGCCAGCAGCTTAGAGAGGGGTGCCTATGGCTACACCTTC.

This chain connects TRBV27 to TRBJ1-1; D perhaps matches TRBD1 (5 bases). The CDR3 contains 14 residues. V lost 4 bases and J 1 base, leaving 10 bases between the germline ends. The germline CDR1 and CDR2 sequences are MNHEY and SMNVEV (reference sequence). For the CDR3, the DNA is TGTGCCAGCAGTTGGGGGGGAGAGAACACTGAAGCTTTCTTT. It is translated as CASSWGGENTEAFF.

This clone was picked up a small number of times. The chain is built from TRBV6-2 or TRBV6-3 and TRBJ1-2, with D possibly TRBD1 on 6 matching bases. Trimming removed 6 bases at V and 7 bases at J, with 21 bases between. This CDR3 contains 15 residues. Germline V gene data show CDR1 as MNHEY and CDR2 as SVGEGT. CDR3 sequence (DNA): TGTGCCAGCAGCCCCCAACAGGGAGCGCACGGTGGCTACACCTTC. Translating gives CASSPQQGAHGGYTF.

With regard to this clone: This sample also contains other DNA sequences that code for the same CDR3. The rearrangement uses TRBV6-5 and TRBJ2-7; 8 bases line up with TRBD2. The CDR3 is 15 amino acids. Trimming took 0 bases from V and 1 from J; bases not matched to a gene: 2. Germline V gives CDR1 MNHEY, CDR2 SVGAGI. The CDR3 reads CASSYSSGGSYEQYF. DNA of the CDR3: TGTGCCAGCAGTTACTCCAGCGGGGGATCCTACGAGCAGTACTTC.

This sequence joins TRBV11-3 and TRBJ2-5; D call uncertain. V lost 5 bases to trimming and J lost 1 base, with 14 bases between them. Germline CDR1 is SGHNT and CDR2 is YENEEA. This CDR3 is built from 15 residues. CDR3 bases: TGTGCCAGCAGCGCCTCTTCGGCTCGCCAAGAGACCCAGTACTTC. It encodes CASSASSARQETQYF.

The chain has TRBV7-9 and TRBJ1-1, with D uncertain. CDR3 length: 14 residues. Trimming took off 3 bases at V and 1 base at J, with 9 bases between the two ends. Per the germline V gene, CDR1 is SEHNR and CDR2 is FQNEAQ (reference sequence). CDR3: CASSFDFTNTEAFF. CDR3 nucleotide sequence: TGTGCCAGCAGCTTCGACTTCACGAACACTGAAGCTTTCTTT.

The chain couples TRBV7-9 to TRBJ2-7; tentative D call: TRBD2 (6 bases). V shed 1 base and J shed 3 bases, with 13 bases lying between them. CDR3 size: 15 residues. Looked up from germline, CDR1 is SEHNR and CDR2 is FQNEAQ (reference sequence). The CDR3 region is CASSLDRRDSYEQYF. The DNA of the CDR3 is TGTGCCAGCAGCTTAGACCGGCGGGATAGCTACGAGCAGTACTTC.

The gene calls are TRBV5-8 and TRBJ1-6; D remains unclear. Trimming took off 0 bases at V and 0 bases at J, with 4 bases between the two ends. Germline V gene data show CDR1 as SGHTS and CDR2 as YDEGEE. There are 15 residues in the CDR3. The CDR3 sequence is CASSLVSSYNSPLHF. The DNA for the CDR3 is TGTGCCAGCAGCTTGGTCAGCTCCTATAATTCACCCCTCCACTTT.

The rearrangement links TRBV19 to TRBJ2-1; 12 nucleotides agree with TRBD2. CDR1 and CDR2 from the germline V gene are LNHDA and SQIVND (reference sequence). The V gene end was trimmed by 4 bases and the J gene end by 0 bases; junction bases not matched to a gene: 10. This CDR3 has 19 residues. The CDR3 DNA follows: TGTGCCAGTAGTAGCTCTAGCGGGAGGGCCCAGAGCTCCTACAATGAGCAGTTCTTC. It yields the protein CASSSSSGRAQSSYNEQFF.

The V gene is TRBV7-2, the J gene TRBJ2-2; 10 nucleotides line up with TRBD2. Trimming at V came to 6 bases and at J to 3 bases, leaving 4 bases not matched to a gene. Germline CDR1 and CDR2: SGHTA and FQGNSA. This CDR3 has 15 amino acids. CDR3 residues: CASSFSGGHTGELFF. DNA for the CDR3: TGTGCCAGCAGTTTTAGCGGGGGGCACACCGGGGAGCTGTTTTTT.

The CDR3 spells CASSLRSGNTEAFF. Here the CDR3 DNA reads TGTGCCAGCAGCTTGAGGAGCGGGAACACTGAAGCTTTCTTT. V is TRBV5-5 and J is TRBJ1-1; no clear D. The CDR3 totals 14 residues. Germline values: CDR1 SGHKS, CDR2 YYEKEE (reference sequence). Trimming cost V 1 base and J 1 base, with 8 bases left between them.

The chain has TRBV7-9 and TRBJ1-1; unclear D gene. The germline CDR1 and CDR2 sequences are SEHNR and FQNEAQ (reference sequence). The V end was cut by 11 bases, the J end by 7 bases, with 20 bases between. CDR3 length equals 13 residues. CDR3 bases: TGTGCCCTGTCCTTAGGAAGAATGAGTGAAGCTTTCTTT. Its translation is CALSLGRMSEAFF.

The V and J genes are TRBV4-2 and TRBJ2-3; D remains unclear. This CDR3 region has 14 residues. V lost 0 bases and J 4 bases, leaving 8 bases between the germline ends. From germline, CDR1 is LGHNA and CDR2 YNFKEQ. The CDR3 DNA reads TGTGCCAGCAGCCAAGAAAGGCTCCCAGATACGCAGTATTTT. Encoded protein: CASSQERLPDTQYF.

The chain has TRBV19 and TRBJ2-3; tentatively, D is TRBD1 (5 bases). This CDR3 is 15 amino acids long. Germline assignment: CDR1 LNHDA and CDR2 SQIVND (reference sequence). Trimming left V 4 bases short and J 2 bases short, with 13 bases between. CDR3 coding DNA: TGTGCCAGTAGTAGACGACAGTATATCACAGATACGCAGTATTTT. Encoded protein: CASSRRQYITDTQYF.

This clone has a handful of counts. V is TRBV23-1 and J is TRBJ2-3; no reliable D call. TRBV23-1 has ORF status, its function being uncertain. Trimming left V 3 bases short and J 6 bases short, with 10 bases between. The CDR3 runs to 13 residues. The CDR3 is CASSHSGLDTQYF. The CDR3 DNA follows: TGCGCCAGCAGTCATTCAGGTTTGGATACGCAGTATTTT.

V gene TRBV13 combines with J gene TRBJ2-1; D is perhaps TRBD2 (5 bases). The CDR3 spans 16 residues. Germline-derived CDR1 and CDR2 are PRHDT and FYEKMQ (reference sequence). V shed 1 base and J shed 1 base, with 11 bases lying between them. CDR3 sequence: CASSLAPAGSYNEQFF. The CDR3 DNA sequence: TGTGCCAGCAGCTTAGCCCCCGCGGGTTCCTACAATGAGCAGTTCTTC.

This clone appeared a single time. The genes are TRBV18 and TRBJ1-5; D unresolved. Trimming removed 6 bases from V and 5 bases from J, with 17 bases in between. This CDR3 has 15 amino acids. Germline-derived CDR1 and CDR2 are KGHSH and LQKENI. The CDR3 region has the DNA TGTGCCAGCTCCATCGTGGGCGGGGTAGATCAGCCCCAGCATTTT. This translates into CASSIVGGVDQPQHF. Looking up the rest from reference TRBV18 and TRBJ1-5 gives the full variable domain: NAGVMQNPRHLVRRRGQEARLRCSPMKGHSHVYWYRQLPEEGLKFMVYLQKENIIDESGMPKERFSAEFPKEGPSILRIQQVVRGDSAAYFCASSIVGGVDQPQHFGDGTRLSIL.

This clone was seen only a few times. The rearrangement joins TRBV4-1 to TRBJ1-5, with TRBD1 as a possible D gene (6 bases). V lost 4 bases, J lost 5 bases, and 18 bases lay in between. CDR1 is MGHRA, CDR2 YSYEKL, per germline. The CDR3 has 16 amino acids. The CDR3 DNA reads TGCGCCAGCAGCCTCGATGTCAGGGGATACGATCAGCCCCAGCATTTT. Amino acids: CASSLDVRGYDQPQHF.

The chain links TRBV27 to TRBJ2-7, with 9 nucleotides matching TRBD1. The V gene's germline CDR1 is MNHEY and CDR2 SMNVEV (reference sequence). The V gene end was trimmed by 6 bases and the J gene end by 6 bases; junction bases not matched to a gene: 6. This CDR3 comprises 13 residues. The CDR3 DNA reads TGTGCCAGCAGCCGGGACAGGGCGCGCGAGCAGTACTTC. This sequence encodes CASSRDRAREQYF.

The CDR3 DNA sequence: TGTGCCAGCAGTGAAGTCAGGCGGACAGGGGTCTATGGCTACACCTTC. Its protein product is CASSEVRRTGVYGYTF. The chain has TRBV6-1 and TRBJ1-2; TRBD1 aligns across 9 bases. The V and J ends lost 1 base and 4 bases, in that order; junction bases with no gene match: 7. Germline lookup yields CDR1 MNHNS and CDR2 SASEGT. The CDR3 is made up of 16 amino acids.

CDR3 amino acids: CSAPVIEKLFF. Here the CDR3 DNA reads TGCAGTGCTCCCGTAATTGAAAAACTGTTTTTT. This sequence joins TRBV20-1 and TRBJ1-4; D is unclear. The V end was cut by 5 bases, the J end by 7 bases, with 8 bases between. Germline CDR1 DFQATT, CDR2 SNEGSKA (reference sequence). This CDR3 contains 11 residues.